The clone carrying this T cell receptor (beta chain) came up once. This record belongs to a study of a mutant IDH1 vaccine in newly diagnosed glioma. Data came from immunoSEQ multiplex PCR; TCRdb stores just in-frame clones and leaves some out. The data hold over 25,000 clones, with 75% to 90% observed a single time. Time point denoted: baseline, week 1 (first vaccination visit). Treatment denoted: pre-vaccination baseline after standard-of-care therapy. The germline V gene encodes CDR1 SQVTM and CDR2 ANQGSEA. V was cut by 6 bases and J by 2 bases, with 8 bases left in between. The CDR3 runs 12 residues.

This chain links TRBV29-1 with TRBJ2-1; D gene unclear. The input for sequencing was PBMCs, taken from a glioma patient treated with radiotherapy, temozolomide or both. The clonotype originates from a woman aged 40-49 years with glioma. The CDR3 DNA is TGCAGCGTCCGTGTCACCTACAATGAGCAGTTCTTC. Translation: CSVRVTYNEQFF.